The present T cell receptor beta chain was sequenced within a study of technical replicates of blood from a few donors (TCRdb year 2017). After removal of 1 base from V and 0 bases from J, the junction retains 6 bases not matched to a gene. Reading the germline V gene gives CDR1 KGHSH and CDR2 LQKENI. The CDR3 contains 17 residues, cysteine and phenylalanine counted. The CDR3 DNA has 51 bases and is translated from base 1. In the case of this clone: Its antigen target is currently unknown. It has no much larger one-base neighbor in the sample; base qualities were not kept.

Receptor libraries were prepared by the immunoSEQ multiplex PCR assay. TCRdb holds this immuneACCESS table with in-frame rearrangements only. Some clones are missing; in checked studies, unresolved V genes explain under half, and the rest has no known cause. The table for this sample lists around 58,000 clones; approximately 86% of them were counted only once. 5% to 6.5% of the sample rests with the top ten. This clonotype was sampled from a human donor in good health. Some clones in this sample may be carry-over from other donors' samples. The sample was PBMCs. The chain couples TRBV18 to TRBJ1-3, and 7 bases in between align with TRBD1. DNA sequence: TGTGCCAGCTCACCACAGACAGGGCGGATCTCTGGAAACACCATATATTTT. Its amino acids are CASSPQTGRISGNTIYF.